The rows below give T cell receptor beta chains drawn from one sample of a study of cytomegalovirus exposure and HLA in healthy donors. Profiling relied on immunoSEQ multiplex PCR, and the TCRdb table lists in-frame clones only, not all of them. Among roughly 100,000 clones listed, more than 9.5% were seen once. The specimen sequenced was PBMCs. These receptors all stem from a man aged 40-49 years in good health and CMV-seropositive. Each CDR3 is given with its conserved first and last residue. The order of the fields is clone size, J gene, D gene, V gene, CDR3 DNA, CDR3 protein. A D gene is named only where the DNA matches it firmly. Only part of the rows carry a size: once, few, many, or a class if the clone is expanded.

.	TRBJ2-3	TRBD1	TRBV5-1	TGCGCCAGCAGCTTACGGACAGGGGGCACAGATACGCAGTATTTT	CASSLRTGGTDTQYF
few	TRBJ2-1	TRBD1	TRBV6-1	TGTGCCAGCAGGACGACAGGGTCGGCCTACAATGAGCAGTTCTTC	CASRTTGSAYNEQFF
few	TRBJ2-2	.	TRBV7-9	TGTGCCAGCAGCAGACTCCCAGGGCTACTGGACACCGGGGAGCTGTTTTTT	CASSRLPGLLDTGELFF
few	TRBJ1-2	.	TRBV5-8	TGTGCCAGCAGCTCCTGGGGGGAGTACTATGGCTACACCTTC	CASSSWGEYYGYTF
few	TRBJ1-2	.	TRBV19	TGTGCCAGTAGTATAGATTTAAACAGTTGGGGCTACACCTTC	CASSIDLNSWGYTF
few	TRBJ2-3	.	TRBV29-1	TGCAGCGTGGAGCCCGGGGAACCCCAAGATACGCAGTATTTT	CSVEPGEPQDTQYF
few	TRBJ1-1	.	TRBV29-1	TGCAGCGTTAGTACAGCCATGAACACTGAAGCTTTCTTT	CSVSTAMNTEAFF
few	TRBJ2-7	TRBD2	TRBV5-5	TGTGCCAGCAGCTCCCGACTAGCGGATGGGGGGGGCGAGCAGTACTTC	CASSSRLADGGGEQYF
few	TRBJ2-3	.	TRBV9	TGTGCCAGCAGCCCGCGCCCTTCGGATACGCAGTATTTT	CASSPRPSDTQYF
.	TRBJ2-1	TRBD2	TRBV5-1	TGCGCCAGCAGCTTCGGTAGTAGCGGGAGTGTGTCCTACAATGAGCAGTTCTTC	CASSFGSSGSVSYNEQFF
.	TRBJ2-1	TRBD2	TRBV10-3	TGTGCCACCGGGGTGACTAGCGGGAGTTACAATGAGCAGTTCTTC	CATGVTSGSYNEQFF
.	TRBJ2-1	.	TRBV7-9	TGTGCCAGCAGCAAAACCGGGACAATAAACAATGAGCAGTTCTTC	CASSKTGTINNEQFF
few	TRBJ1-2	TRBD1	TRBV18	TGTGCCAGCTCACGCGTAACCGGGACAGATAACTATGGCTACACCTTC	CASSRVTGTDNYGYTF
.	TRBJ1-3	TRBD1	TRBV2	TGTGCCAGCAGCCCCCGAGGGACAGCCGGAAACACCATATATTTT	CASSPRGTAGNTIYF
.	TRBJ1-3	.	TRBV30	TGTGCCGGGCGGGGTTCCTTCTCTGGAAACACCATATATTTT	CAGRGSFSGNTIYF
.	TRBJ2-4	.	TRBV5-6	TGTGCCAGCAGCCCCCGGAGAAGCAACATTCAGTACTTC	CASSPRRSNIQYF
.	TRBJ1-2	TRBD1	TRBV10-2	TGCGCCAGCAGTGAGTCTGGGACAGGGAACGGCTACACCTTC	CASSESGTGNGYTF
.	TRBJ2-7	TRBD2	TRBV4-3	TGCGCCAGCAGCCTATCGACTAGCGGTAACTACGAGCAGTACTTC	CASSLSTSGNYEQYF
few	TRBJ2-7	TRBD1	TRBV10-2	TGCGCCAGCAATTTTGGGTCAGGGGGCTACGAGCAGTACTTC	CASNFGSGGYEQYF
.	TRBJ1-2	TRBD1	TRBV29-1	TGCAGCGTTCGGGACAGGGGTAGCGGCTACACCTTC	CSVRDRGSGYTF
.	TRBJ2-3	TRBD2	TRBV5-1	TGCGCCAGCAGCTTGGTCCTAGCGGGGGTATCAGATACGCAGTATTTT	CASSLVLAGVSDTQYF
few	TRBJ1-2	TRBD1	TRBV5-1	TGCGCCAGCAGCTTCGGACAGGGTCCTAACTATGGCTACACCTTC	CASSFGQGPNYGYTF
.	TRBJ1-6	.	TRBV27	TGTGCCAGCAGTCCCCCCCCTGGGGCGAATAATTCACCCCTCCACTTT	CASSPPPGANNSPLHF
few	TRBJ2-3	TRBD1	TRBV28	TGTGCCAGCAGCGACAGGGATTCAGATACGCAGTATTTT	CASSDRDSDTQYF
few	TRBJ1-2	.	TRBV6-5	TGTGCCAGCAGTCCCGTCGGGAGCTATGGCTACACCTTC	CASSPVGSYGYTF
.	TRBJ2-5	.	TRBV6-5	TGTGCCAGCAGTTACTCGAGGGGGACGTTCGAGACCCAGTACTTC	CASSYSRGTFETQYF
few	TRBJ1-1	.	TRBV29-1	TGCAGCGTTCACAGATCTACTGAAGCTTTCTTT	CSVHRSTEAFF
few	TRBJ2-2	TRBD2	TRBV29-1	TGCAGCGTTGCAAGCGGGAGTAACACCGGGGAGCTGTTTTTT	CSVASGSNTGELFF
few	TRBJ2-1	TRBD2	TRBV19	TGTGCCAGTAGTATCCTTTCGGGACTAGCGGTCCCCCCCCACGAAGAGAGCTCCTACAATGAGCAGTTCTTC	CASSILSGLAVPPHEESSYNEQFF
few	TRBJ1-2	.	TRBV6-5	TGTGCCAGCAGTTACTCGGTGGGGGCTAGGGGCTACACCTTC	CASSYSVGARGYTF
.	TRBJ1-5	.	TRBV7-2	TGTGCCAGCAGCTTAGTGGGGTGGGGTTCTGCGGGGGTAGCCCAGCATTTT	CASSLVGWGSAGVAQHF
few	TRBJ1-2	TRBD1	TRBV4-1	TGCGCCAGCAGCTACACAGGGGGGGATGGCTACACCTTC	CASSYTGGDGYTF
.	TRBJ2-7	.	TRBV19	TGTGCCAGTAGTAGCGGGCATATAGCCACCGAGCAGTACTTC	CASSSGHIATEQYF
few	TRBJ1-4	.	TRBV5-1	TGCGCCAGCAGCTTAAACAGGGATTCGCGCGAAAAACTGTTTTTT	CASSLNRDSREKLFF
.	TRBJ2-1	.	TRBV7-8	TGTGCCAGCAGCTTACGCAGGGCAAACTACAATGAGCAGTTCTTC	CASSLRRANYNEQFF
.	TRBJ1-5	.	TRBV27	TGTGCCAGCAGTCCCTATAGCAATCAGCCCCAGCATTTT	CASSPYSNQPQHF
few	TRBJ2-5	TRBD1	TRBV7-6	TGTGCCAGCAGCCCCTTTCTCAGGGGGCCCCAAGAGACCCAGTACTTC	CASSPFLRGPQETQYF
once	TRBJ2-7	TRBD1	TRBV6-1	TGTGCCAGCAGTGCAGACAGGGGCCGGTACGAGCAGTACTTC	CASSADRGRYEQYF
.	TRBJ2-1	.	TRBV19	TGTGCCAGTAGTACCTACTCAAGCAATGAGCAGTTCTTC	CASSTYSSNEQFF
.	TRBJ2-3	TRBD2	TRBV7-2	TGTGCCAGCAGCTCCCGGGTAGCGGGAGGGTCGTGGATTACGCAGTATTTT	CASSSRVAGGSWITQYF
.	TRBJ2-1	TRBD2	TRBV14	TGTGCCAGCAGCCCTACGAGAGCGCTAGCGGGAGGGCCCCATGAGCAGTTCTTC	CASSPTRALAGGPHEQFF
few	TRBJ2-1	TRBD2	TRBV5-6	TGTGCCAGCATCCCAGCGGGAGGGTTACACAATGAGCAGTTCTTC	CASIPAGGLHNEQFF
.	TRBJ2-1	.	TRBV4-3	TGCGCCAGCAGCCCGCAGACAGAAAACAATGAGCAGTTCTTC	CASSPQTENNEQFF
few	TRBJ2-3	.	TRBV5-1	TGCGCCAGCAGCTTGCCAGCAGATACGCAGTATTTT	CASSLPADTQYF
.	TRBJ2-1	.	TRBV11-2	TGTGCCAGCAGGCCGGACTATAGTGAGCAGTTCTTC	CASRPDYSEQFF
few	TRBJ2-7	.	TRBV7-8	TGTGCCAGCAGCTTAGCGCTTTTCGGCTCCTACGAGCAGTACTTC	CASSLALFGSYEQYF
.	TRBJ2-3	.	TRBV5-6	TGTGCCAGCAGCAGTACGGGGACAGATACGCAGTATTTT	CASSSTGTDTQYF
few	TRBJ1-2	TRBD1	TRBV6-5	TGTGCCAGCAGTTACGCGACAGGGGAGGCCCCCTATGGCTACACCTTC	CASSYATGEAPYGYTF
.	TRBJ1-2	TRBD1	TRBV7-8	TGTGCCAGCAGCTTAGGGAGGTACAGGGGCTCGCCTCCTCCCTATGGCTACACCTTC	CASSLGRYRGSPPPYGYTF
.	TRBJ2-2	TRBD2	TRBV28	TGTGCCAGCAGCCGAGGTAGCGGGACGACCGGGGAGCTGTTTTTT	CASSRGSGTTGELFF
few	TRBJ2-2	.	TRBV28	TGTGCCAGCAGTTTCTCACATGGGCGTGTCACCGGGGAGCTGTTTTTT	CASSFSHGRVTGELFF
few	TRBJ1-5	.	TRBV28	TGTGCCAGCAGTCCCCCACAGGGATGGAGCAATCAGCCCCAGCATTTT	CASSPPQGWSNQPQHF
.	TRBJ2-3	TRBD2	TRBV30	TGTGCCTGGAGTGTGGGACTAGTTACAGATACGCAGTATTTT	CAWSVGLVTDTQYF
few	TRBJ2-3	.	TRBV12-5	TGTGCTAGTGGTTTGTCACCGGGTCCAAGCACAGATACGCAGTATTTT	CASGLSPGPSTDTQYF
.	TRBJ2-5	TRBD1	TRBV7-2	TGTGCCAGCAGTTCCCCCGGGACAGGGTTCTATGGGACCCAGTACTTC	CASSSPGTGFYGTQYF